These 17 T cell receptor beta chains were sequenced from one sample in a study of healthy donors' naive CD4 and CD8 T cells. Each TCR library used 500 ng of total RNA and a linear amplification protocol. One entry per CDR3 protein results from TCRdb running MiXCR on the reads. In the table there are about 200,000 distinct CDR3 sequences, about 76% of which are singletons. Sequencing was done on a sample of naive CD4+ and CD8+ T cells sorted from blood, pooled from several donors. These receptors all come from a pool of human donors in good health; the sample pools cells from several healthy donors.

The chain has TRBV6-5 and TRBJ2-7; D perhaps matches TRBD2 (6 bases). Germline CDR1 reads MNHEY; CDR2 reads SVGAGI. The CDR3 contains 17 residues. V lost 5 bases and J 7 bases, leaving 27 bases between the germline ends. The CDR3 spells CASSHHSGLSSYNEQYF. DNA of the CDR3: TGTGCCAGCAGTCACCATAGCGGTCTGAGCTCCTACAATGAGCAGTACTTC.

The chain joins TRBV27 to TRBJ1-1; D is undetermined. The V gene lost 6 bases and the J gene lost 5 bases, with 7 bases spanning the gap. The CDR3 sequence is 11 residues long. CDR1 is MNHEY and CDR2 is SMNVEV in the germline V gene (reference sequence). CDR3 nucleotides: TGTGCCAGCAGCTCGAGTACTGAAGCTTTCTTT. It translates to CASSSSTEAFF.

This chain links TRBV5-6 with TRBJ1-1; no firm D call. Trimming pared 4 bases from V and 4 bases from J, leaving 11 bases between. This CDR3 region has 13 residues. Germline lookup yields CDR1 SGHDT and CDR2 YYEEEE. The CDR3 DNA reads as TGTGCCAGCAGCCCTCCCAGCAGCACTGAAGCTTTCTTT. Its protein product is CASSPPSSTEAFF.

The rearrangement links TRBV6-2 or TRBV6-3 to TRBJ1-3; D not certain. Germline assignment: CDR1 MNHEY and CDR2 SVGEGT. Trimming stripped 8 bases from V and 0 bases from J, with 8 bases between. The CDR3 runs to 13 residues. CDR3 sequence reads: CASRVSSGNTIYF. The DNA of the CDR3 is TGTGCCAGCCGCGTTAGCTCTGGAAACACCATATATTTT.

The chain is built from TRBV12-3 or TRBV12-4 and TRBJ2-5, with 8 bases lining up with TRBD2. This CDR3 region has 15 residues. After removal of 5 bases from V and 5 bases from J, the junction contained 10 bases not matched to a gene. CDR3 region: CASSTREGRYETQYF. DNA of the CDR3: TGTGCCAGCAGTACTCGGGAGGGCCGTTATGAGACCCAGTACTTC.

J is TRBJ1-6 and V is TRBV12-3 or TRBV12-4, with TRBD1 matching 10 bases. The V gene end was trimmed by 5 bases and the J gene end by 10 bases; junction bases not matched to a gene: 11. There are 16 residues in the CDR3. The chain's CDR3 is CASSPNRQGARSPLHF. The CDR3 DNA follows: TGTGCCAGCAGTCCCAATCGACAGGGGGCGCGATCACCCCTCCACTTT.

This clonotype has only one observation. The chain combines TRBV27 with TRBJ2-1, with 10 bases identical to TRBD2. Looked up from germline, CDR1 is MNHEY and CDR2 is SMNVEV (reference sequence). J was trimmed by 2 bases and V by 5 bases; bases with no gene match: 3. The CDR3 has 15 amino acids. For the CDR3, the DNA is TGTGCCAGCAGTGCACTAGCGGGAACCTACAATGAGCAGTTCTTC. This sequence encodes CASSALAGTYNEQFF.

The chain couples TRBV29-1 to TRBJ2-7; D may be TRBD2 (5 bases). CDR3 size: 15 residues. V gave up 3 bases and J gave up 0 bases, with 15 bases separating them. Germline V gives CDR1 SQVTM, CDR2 ANQGSEA. The CDR3: CSVDITSSSSYEQYF. CDR3 in DNA: TGCAGCGTTGATATAACCTCTAGCAGCTCCTACGAGCAGTACTTC.

This chain connects TRBV10-3 to TRBJ1-5; D call uncertain. Germline CDR1 reads ENHRY; CDR2 reads SYGVKD. This CDR3 contains 13 residues. V dropped 7 bases and J dropped 0 bases, with 7 bases sitting between them. The DNA of the CDR3 is TGTGCCATCATGGCAGATAGCAATCAGCCCCAGCATTTT. It translates to CAIMADSNQPQHF.

This clonotype was recorded once. The CDR3 loop is CASSEEAGGPGYGPLVYEQYV. In DNA form, the CDR3 reads TGTGCCAGCAGTGAAGAAGCGGGAGGGCCAGGGTACGGCCCTCTGGTATACGAGCAGTACGTC. This chain uses TRBV6-1 with TRBJ2-7; TRBD2 agrees at 10 bases. V shed 1 base and J 4 bases; nucleotides not matched to a gene: 22. This CDR3 spans 21 amino acids. Per the germline V gene, CDR1 is MNHNS and CDR2 is SASEGT.

This rearrangement joins TRBV29-1 to TRBJ1-3; D might be TRBD1 (6 bases). V shed 6 bases and J shed 4 bases, with 13 bases lying between them. CDR3 length: 13 amino acids. Germline V CDR1 and CDR2: SQVTM, ANQGSEA. CDR3 residues: CSVPTGPGNTIYF. The CDR3 bases are TGCAGCGTCCCAACAGGGCCAGGAAACACCATATATTTT.

This chain joins TRBV5-1 and TRBJ2-1; 9 bases fit TRBD2. The germline gives CDR1 SGHRS, CDR2 YFSETQ. The ends lost 1 base at V and 10 bases at J; junction bases unmatched: 9. This CDR3 has 15 residues. In DNA, the CDR3 is TGCGCCAGCAGCTTGAAATTAGCGGGAGAGCACGAGCAGTTCTTC. Translation gives CASSLKLAGEHEQFF.

The V call is TRBV19, the J call TRBJ2-1, with 14 bases fitting TRBD2. CDR3 length: 15 residues. With V trimmed by 7 bases and J by 6 bases, 5 bases remained unmatched. Germline V lookup: CDR1 LNHDA, CDR2 SQIVND (reference sequence). This CDR3 is CASNTGLAGGNEQFF. CDR3 nucleotide sequence: TGTGCCAGTAACACCGGACTAGCGGGAGGCAATGAGCAGTTCTTC.

V is TRBV11-2 and J is TRBJ1-5; TRBD1 agrees at 7 bases. Germline CDR1 reads SGHAT; CDR2 reads FQNNGV. CDR3 length equals 15 residues. The J segment lost 5 bases and the V segment lost 2 bases, leaving 6 bases of the junction unmatched. The CDR3 reads CASSLFWTGDQPQHF. The CDR3 region has the DNA TGTGCCAGCAGCTTATTTTGGACAGGAGATCAGCCCCAGCATTTT.

This chain links TRBV6-5 with TRBJ2-7; no firm D call. CDR3 size: 13 residues. Germline-derived CDR1 and CDR2 are MNHEY and SVGAGI. Trimming stripped 1 base from V and 4 bases from J, with 8 bases between. The CDR3 here is CASSYLGPYEQYF. Here the CDR3 DNA reads TGTGCCAGCAGTTACTTAGGGCCGTACGAGCAGTACTTC.

The chain recombines TRBV6-6 with TRBJ1-6, with D perhaps TRBD1 (5 bases). There are 14 residues in the CDR3. V dropped 5 bases and J dropped 5 bases, with 10 bases sitting between them. The germline V gene encodes CDR1 MNHNY and CDR2 SVGAGI (reference sequence). The CDR3 DNA is TGTGCCAGCAGTGACAGAGTAAATAATTCACCCCTCCACTTT. It specifies CASSDRVNNSPLHF.

V is TRBV6-6 and J is TRBJ2-7; weak D call: TRBD2 (7 bases). Trimming took 4 bases from V and 2 from J, leaving 12 bases between them. In germline, CDR1 is MNHNY, CDR2 SVGAGI (reference sequence). There are 14 residues in the CDR3. The CDR3 DNA follows: TGTGCCAGCAGTTTCGGCGGGGGCCCCTACGAGCAGTACTTC. Encoded protein: CASSFGGGPYEQYF.